The 4 T cell receptor beta chains below were found in one sample sequenced in a study of cytomegalovirus exposure and HLA in healthy donors. PCR was performed using 60 Vbeta and 13 Jbeta primers. Sequencing used immunoSEQ multiplex PCR; TCRdb keeps in-frame clones, though not all of them. The sample includes roughly 110,000 clones, roughly 70% of them seen just once. The specimen was PBMCs. These receptor sequences come from a male donor in good health and CMV-seropositive.

This chain links TRBV27 with TRBJ1-1, with D perhaps matching TRBD1 (5 bases). Germline CDR1 is MNHEY and CDR2 is SMNVEV (reference sequence). The CDR3 is made up of 13 amino acids. With 3 bases removed from V and 4 bases from J, the gap between germline ends came to 9 bases. The CDR3 sequence: CASSFGGTTEAFF. The CDR3 DNA follows: TGTGCCAGCAGTTTCGGGGGGACCACTGAAGCTTTCTTT.

The chain uses TRBV10-2 and TRBJ2-3; D is ambiguous. CDR3 size: 12 residues. Per the germline V gene, CDR1 is WSHSY and CDR2 is SAAADI. Trimming left V 10 bases short and J 7 bases short, with 15 bases between. The CDR3 here is CATLSPVNTQYF. The DNA of the CDR3 is TGCGCCACTCTGTCCCCAGTAAATACGCAGTATTTT.

The sample holds a few counts of this clone. The genes are TRBV4-3 and TRBJ2-3; the match to TRBD2 covers 7 bases. J lost 4 bases, V lost 4 bases, and 11 bases had no gene match. Germline CDR1 is LGHNA and CDR2 is YSLEER. This CDR3 has 16 residues. The chain's CDR3 is CASSRETGGGSDTQYF. Here the CDR3 DNA reads TGCGCCAGCAGCCGAGAGACGGGAGGAGGATCAGATACGCAGTATTTT.

The CDR3 nucleotides read TGCGCCAGCAGCGACCGGGACAGGCGAAACTATGGCTACACCTTC. Translated: CASSDRDRRNYGYTF. The rearrangement joins TRBV5-1 to TRBJ1-2; 8 nucleotides line up with TRBD1. CDR1 is SGHRS, CDR2 YFSETQ, per germline. The CDR3 consists of 15 residues. Trimming took 4 bases from V and 2 from J; bases not matched to a gene: 7.